This T cell receptor (beta chain) was profiled in a study of blood T cell repertoires in COVID-19 (TCRdb year 2020). Broadly, across the study: Collaborator samples came from the United States, Italy and Spain and covered acute and convalescent phases of COVID-19. Where available, HLA class I and class II types were taken from metadata supplied by the sample provider and were not determined by assay-based typing. Subjects who had been exposed to COVID-19, were actively infected with it, or had recovered from it provided the deeply sampled blood TCRbeta repertoires that made up the dataset. The repertoires were made available in a free public database intended to serve as a resource for research on the immune response to SARS-CoV-2. The prospective study material was composed of cDNA or gDNA derived from T cells, B-cell-depleted T cells, or PBMCs. Samples came from the ongoing ImmuneRACE study (first 160 participants) plus 1,254 subjects from 6 global collaborators. A de-identified subject ID, COVID-19 status, age in years and sex were almost always included in the sample metadata.

In the case of this clone: Its antigen specificity is not known. The sample holds no much larger clone one base away, and base qualities are not on file.

TCRbeta CDR3 regions were amplified from genomic DNA using the immunoSEQ Assay, a bias-controlled multiplex PCR. As for the original processing: The number of nucleated cells in each sample was estimated from the amplification of reference gene primers within the assay. To quantify the absolute abundance of each unique TCRbeta CDR3 rearrangement, sequence reads were collapsed and filtered. Productive Simpson clonality was computed per sample as the square root of Simpson's diversity index over productive rearrangements. Drawn from immuneACCESS, this table holds only the in-frame rearrangements with V and J called that TCRdb kept. Clones are partly lost; checked studies trace under half to an unresolved V gene and leave the rest unexplained. V and J calls and clone size are copied from that table; D and trimming were computed from the DNA. This sample lists under 140,000 clones; about 75% were detected once. 16% of the sample is held by the ten biggest clonotypes.

From the cysteine through the phenylalanine, the CDR3 covers 14 amino acids. CDR3 DNA is the only sequence kept; it has 42 bases, read in frame from the first base. Relative to germline, V is missing 4 bases and J is missing 5 bases, with 9 bases of the junction outside any gene match. Sequences SGHNT (CDR1) and YYREEE (CDR2) are obtained from the germline V gene (reference sequence). Collaborating institutions collected whole blood in K2EDTA tubes following their own protocols. Collaborator samples were shipped for TCRbeta analysis as frozen whole blood, isolated PBMCs, or DNA extracted from either sample type. Points the paper makes about the study in general: How much clinical and demographic metadata was included differed by source and by participant, and the metadata was provided uncurated.

The TCR originated in an elderly woman with active or convalescent COVID-19. The receptor chain draws on TRBV5-4 and TRBJ2-7; the central 7 bases match TRBD2. Sample: peripheral blood. The nucleotide sequence is given as TGTGCCAGCAGCCGGGGACTACCCTTCCACGAGCAGTACTTC. Protein translation: CASSRGLPFHEQYF. With all but the CDR3 taken from the reference TRBV5-4 and TRBJ2-7 genes, the full variable domain is: ETGVTQSPTHLIKTRGQQVTLRCSSQSGHNTVSWYQQALGQGPQFIFQYYREEENGRGNFPPRFSGLQFPNYSSELNVNALELDDSALYLCASSRGLPFHEQYFGPGTRLTVT.